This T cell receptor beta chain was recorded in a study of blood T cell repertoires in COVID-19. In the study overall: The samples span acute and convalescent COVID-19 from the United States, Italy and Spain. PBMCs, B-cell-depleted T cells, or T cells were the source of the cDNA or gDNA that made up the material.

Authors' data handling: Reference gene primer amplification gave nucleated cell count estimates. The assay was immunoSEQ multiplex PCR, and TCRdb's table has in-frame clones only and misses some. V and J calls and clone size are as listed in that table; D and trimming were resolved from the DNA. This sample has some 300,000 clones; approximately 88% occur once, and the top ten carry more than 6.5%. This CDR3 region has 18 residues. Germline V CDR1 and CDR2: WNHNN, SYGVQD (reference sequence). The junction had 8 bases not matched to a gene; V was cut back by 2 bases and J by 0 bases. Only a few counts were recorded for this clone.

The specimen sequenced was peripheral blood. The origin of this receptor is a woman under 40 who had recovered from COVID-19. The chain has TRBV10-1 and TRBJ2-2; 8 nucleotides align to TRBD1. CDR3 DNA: TGCGCCAGCAGTGAGGACCGGGACAGGAAGTCGAACACCGGGGAGCTGTTTTTT. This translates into CASSEDRDRKSNTGELFF.